The rows below give T cell receptor beta chains drawn from one sample of a study of blood T cell repertoires in COVID-19. Data came from immunoSEQ multiplex PCR; TCRdb stores just in-frame clones and leaves some out. The repertoire consists of roughly 81,000 clones, with over 75% occurring once and the leading ten covering about 2.1%. The sequenced sample consisted of peripheral blood. These receptors came from a woman aged 70-85 years with acute or convalescent COVID-19. The CDR3 runs from the conserved cysteine through the conserved F or W. The D gene is left open where the match is weak. Rows may omit the clone size; those that give it use once, few, many or a size class.

D gene,J gene,V gene,clone size,CDR3 DNA,CDR3 protein
.,TRBJ2-3,TRBV18,.,TGTGCCAGCTCACCACAGCGAGATACGCAGTATTTT,CASSPQRDTQYF
.,TRBJ1-3,TRBV6-6,.,TGTGCCAGCAGTTTCCTCAGGGGCGCCGGAAACACCATATATTTT,CASSFLRGAGNTIYF
.,TRBJ1-4,TRBV6-5,.,TGTGCCAGTTTTCAGGACTTAAATGAAAAACTGTTTTTT,CASFQDLNEKLFF
TRBD2,TRBJ2-3,TRBV19,.,TGTGCCAGTAGCCCGACCGGGAGCGGGGGGGCAGATACGCAGTATTTT,CASSPTGSGGADTQYF
.,TRBJ2-1,TRBV11-2,.,TGTGCCAGCAGCTTAGAAGGGGGAAACTACAATGAGCAGTTCTTC,CASSLEGGNYNEQFF
TRBD1,TRBJ2-7,TRBV11-2,.,TGTGCCAGCAGCTTGGGGACAGGGGGCGACGAGCAGTACTTC,CASSLGTGGDEQYF
TRBD2,TRBJ2-7,TRBV29-1,.,TGCAGCGTTGGGGGGTTGGGAGGGTCCAGCTCCTACGAGCAGTACTTC,CSVGGLGGSSSYEQYF
.,TRBJ1-4,TRBV5-4,once,TGTGCCAGCAGCTTACCCAGTGAAAAACTGTTTTTT,CASSLPSEKLFF
TRBD1,TRBJ1-5,TRBV19,.,TGTGCCAGTAATGGACAGGGCAATCAGCCCCAGCATTTT,CASNGQGNQPQHF
.,TRBJ1-2,TRBV7-9,once,TGTGCCAGCAGCTTAGGAGGCGGGGGCCTAGGTGGCTACACCTTC,CASSLGGGGLGGYTF
.,TRBJ2-7,TRBV7-3,.,TGTGCCAGCAGCTTAAGCCGGGGTCAGGAGCAGTACTTC,CASSLSRGQEQYF
TRBD1,TRBJ1-1,TRBV29-1,.,TGCAGCGTTCGGCGCCAGGGGGATTCAGAAGCTTTCTTT,CSVRRQGDSEAFF
.,TRBJ1-3,TRBV4-1,.,TGCGCCAGCAGCCTCACTTCTGGAAACACCATATATTTT,CASSLTSGNTIYF
.,TRBJ1-4,TRBV7-6,.,TGTGCCAGCAGTCGAGGGATGGACAGTGATGAAAAACTGTTTTTT,CASSRGMDSDEKLFF
TRBD2,TRBJ2-2,TRBV7-2,once,TGTGCCAGCAGCTTAGGTCTAGCGGGGGGTTCCACCGGGGAGCTGTTTTTT,CASSLGLAGGSTGELFF
TRBD1,TRBJ1-1,TRBV2,.,TGTGCCAGCAGTGAAGCGTCAGGGGGCGGCACTGAAGCTTTCTTT,CASSEASGGGTEAFF
.,TRBJ2-1,TRBV5-4,.,TGTGCCAGCAGCTCGGACACCAACAATGAGCAGTTCTTC,CASSSDTNNEQFF
.,TRBJ1-6,TRBV6-4,.,TGTGCCAGCAGTCCCCAGGGAAGAAAGGGTTCACCCCTCCACTTT,CASSPQGRKGSPLHF